The 32 T cell receptor beta chains below all came from one sample that was sequenced in a study of shared clonotypes between healthy human individuals. Positive CCR7 selection of CD45RO-negative cells yielded the naive CD8 cells, and terminally differentiated effector memory CD45RA+ cells were excluded. Generated by immunoSEQ multiplex PCR, the TCRdb table keeps only in-frame clones and is missing some. The table has about 2.1 million clones, just under 95% seen once; the top ten hold under 2%. Sequenced material: naive CD8+ T cells from PBMCs. The receptors shown here come from a man aged 18 to 35 in good health. Some clones in this sample may be carry-over from other donors' samples.

The chain links TRBV5-5 to TRBJ2-7; the D is unclear. The CDR3 is 15 amino acids. Trimming took 0 bases from V and 1 from J, leaving 11 bases between them. Per the germline V gene, CDR1 is SGHKS and CDR2 is YYEKEE (reference sequence). The CDR3 region is CASSLVWIGSYEQYF. The CDR3 DNA follows: TGTGCCAGCAGCTTGGTGTGGATAGGGTCCTACGAGCAGTACTTC.

This rearrangement joins TRBV30 to TRBJ1-5, with D unresolved. The CDR3 has 12 residues. The germline gives CDR1 GTSNPN, CDR2 SVGIG (reference sequence). V lost 3 bases, J lost 6 bases, and 9 bases lay in between. In DNA form, the CDR3 reads TGTGCCTGGAGCTGGGAGGGTCAGCCCCAGCATTTT. As protein: CAWSWEGQPQHF.

This clone has only one observation. V and J are TRBV4-3 and TRBJ2-4; 9 bases align to TRBD2. J gave up 8 bases and V 3 bases, and 17 bases lay outside the gene matches. This CDR3 spans 18 amino acids. Germline V lookup: CDR1 LGHNA, CDR2 YSLEER. This CDR3 reads CASSHGTWAGGPLDIQYF. The DNA for the CDR3 is TGCGCCAGCAGCCACGGAACCTGGGCGGGAGGGCCTTTGGACATTCAGTACTTC.

J is TRBJ1-5 and V is TRBV27, with 8 bases that match TRBD1. CDR3 length: 15 amino acids. V dropped 5 bases and J dropped 6; count of bases not matched to a gene: 9. CDR1 MNHEY and CDR2 SMNVEV come from the germline V gene (reference sequence). CDR3 protein: CASSPRGQGGQPQHF. CDR3 nucleotides: TGTGCCAGCAGTCCCCGAGGACAGGGCGGTCAGCCCCAGCATTTT.

J is TRBJ2-7 and V is TRBV7-6, with 8 nucleotides matching TRBD1. Germline V gives CDR1 SGHVS, CDR2 FNYEAQ. Losses at the gene ends were 4 bases for V and 6 bases for J; bases not matched to a gene: 8. The length of the CDR3 is 14 residues. In DNA form, the CDR3 reads TGTGCCAGCAGCTCGACACAGGGGGTAAGCGAGCAGTACTTC. Its translation: CASSSTQGVSEQYF.

V usage is TRBV28 and J usage is TRBJ2-7, with 7 bases lining up with TRBD1. The junction had 11 bases not matched to a gene; V was cut back by 3 bases and J by 3 bases. The CDR3 spans 16 residues. Looked up from germline, CDR1 is MDHEN and CDR2 is SYDVKM. CDR3 sequence reads: CASSFKGQILRYEQYF. Written as DNA, the CDR3 is TGTGCCAGCAGTTTCAAGGGACAGATTCTTCGCTACGAGCAGTACTTC.

This rearrangement joins TRBV7-9 to TRBJ1-2; perhaps TRBD1 as D (5 bases). The CDR3 runs 14 residues. V lost 5 bases, J lost 7 bases, and 17 bases lay in between. Germline CDR1 is SEHNR and CDR2 is FQNEAQ (reference sequence). CDR3 bases: TGTGCCAGCAGCAAGGTGGGGCAGGGTGGTGGCTACACCTTC. This translates into CASSKVGQGGGYTF.

The chain recombines TRBV6-5 with TRBJ2-3, with D hard to call. The CDR3 contains 15 residues. Germline-derived CDR1 and CDR2 are MNHEY and SVGAGI. Trimming removed 6 bases from V and 5 bases from J, with 18 bases in between. The CDR3 region has the DNA TGTGCCAGCAGACGGGCCCCGTCGGGCGTAGATACGCAGTATTTT. Its translation: CASRRAPSGVDTQYF.

The V and J genes are TRBV4-1 and TRBJ2-3; TRBD2 agrees at 11 bases. CDR3 length equals 16 residues. CDR1 and CDR2 from the germline V gene are MGHRA and YSYEKL. V lost 2 bases and J lost 5; bases outside the gene matches: 6. The CDR3 spells CASSQLLAGAEDTQYF. The DNA for the CDR3 is TGCGCCAGCAGCCAATTACTAGCGGGAGCCGAAGATACGCAGTATTTT.

To note about this clone: Other DNA sequences in this sample translate to the same CDR3. This chain's CDR3 is CASSQDSGSYNEQFF. The CDR3 DNA reads as TGCGCCAGCAGCCAAGATAGCGGCTCCTACAATGAGCAGTTCTTC. The chain recombines TRBV4-1 with TRBJ2-1; maybe TRBD2 (6 bases). Trimming took off 0 bases at V and 0 bases at J, with 6 bases between the two ends. This CDR3 comprises 15 residues. The V gene's germline CDR1 is MGHRA and CDR2 YSYEKL.

The chain combines TRBV6-5 with TRBJ2-1; 10 nucleotides align to TRBD2. Germline CDR1 MNHEY, CDR2 SVGAGI. V was pared by 5 bases and J by 8 bases, with 9 bases of the junction left unmatched. There are 15 residues in the CDR3. The CDR3: CASSPRAGGPHEQFF. The CDR3 bases are TGTGCCAGCAGTCCACGAGCGGGAGGGCCTCATGAGCAGTTCTTC.

The V and J genes are TRBV7-8 and TRBJ2-7, with 8 bases lining up with TRBD1. V lost 3 bases, J lost 5 bases, and 6 bases stayed unmatched. The V gene's germline CDR1 is SGHVS and CDR2 FQNEAQ. This CDR3 is built from 14 residues. The CDR3 loop is CASSFVQGANEQYF. In nucleotides, the CDR3 is TGTGCCAGCAGCTTTGTCCAGGGGGCGAACGAGCAGTACTTC. The full variable domain, in which reference TRBV7-8 and TRBJ2-7 provide the parts outside the CDR3, is GAGVSQSPRYKVAKRGQDVALRCDPISGHVSLFWYQQALGQGPEFLTYFQNEAQLDKSGLPSDRFFAERPEGSVSTLKIQRTQQEDSAVYLCASSFVQGANEQYFGPGTRLTVT.

The V gene is TRBV5-1, the J gene TRBJ2-1, with 8 bases lining up with TRBD2. Germline V gives CDR1 SGHRS, CDR2 YFSETQ. Germline trimming cut 3 bases from V and 5 bases from J; bases unmatched to any gene: 4. The CDR3 spans 14 residues. CDR3 in amino acids: CASSSGLGDNEQFF. CDR3 nucleotides: TGCGCCAGCAGCTCGGGACTAGGTGACAATGAGCAGTTCTTC.

In this sample, this clone turned up once. The chain links TRBV27 to TRBJ2-7; D tentatively fits TRBD1 or TRBD2 (5 bases each). V shed 10 bases and J shed 7 bases, with 20 bases lying between them. The CDR3 totals 13 residues. Germline V lookup: CDR1 MNHEY, CDR2 SMNVEV (reference sequence). Here the CDR3 DNA reads TGTGCCACCTCCGGGACGCCACCATTGGAGCAGTACTTC. As protein: CATSGTPPLEQYF.

This clone was seen just once. The rearrangement uses TRBV9 and TRBJ2-4; D perhaps matches TRBD1 (5 bases). The CDR3 is made up of 14 amino acids. Germline V gene data show CDR1 as SGDLS and CDR2 as YYNGEE. The ends were cut back, 0 bases at V and 2 bases at J, with 6 bases in the middle. In nucleotides, the CDR3 is TGTGCCAGCAGCGTAGGGACATCCAAAAACATTCAGTACTTC. Amino acids: CASSVGTSKNIQYF.

The CDR3 loop is CASSLPWTGTYEQYF. In DNA, the CDR3 is TGTGCCAGCAGCTTACCCTGGACAGGGACCTACGAGCAGTACTTC. The genes are TRBV7-9 and TRBJ2-5, with 8 bases lining up with TRBD1. With the DNA end fitting TRBJ2-7 better, the J assignment may be wrong. The germline V gene has CDR1 SEHNR and CDR2 FQNEAQ (reference sequence). There are 15 residues in the CDR3.

J is TRBJ2-4 and V is TRBV4-2, with TRBD2 matching 11 bases. Looked up from germline, CDR1 is LGHNA and CDR2 is YNFKEQ. The length of the CDR3 is 17 residues. The ends lost 1 base at V and 0 bases at J; junction bases unmatched: 2. The CDR3 region is CASSQVLAGVAKNIQYF. The CDR3, as DNA: TGTGCCAGCAGCCAAGTACTAGCGGGGGTAGCCAAAAACATTCAGTACTTC.

This clone was detected only once. V is TRBV7-3 and J is TRBJ2-7, with no clear D. CDR3 length: 13 residues. The germline V gene encodes CDR1 SGHTA and CDR2 FQGTGA. Trimming removed 8 bases from V and 3 bases from J, with 14 bases in between. CDR3 protein: CASWMRRIYEQYF. The CDR3 coding sequence is TGTGCCAGCTGGATGAGGCGGATCTACGAGCAGTACTTC.

The chain is built from TRBV9 and TRBJ1-2, with D possibly TRBD1 on 6 matching bases. Germline V gene sequence: CDR1 SGDLS, CDR2 YYNGEE. This CDR3 has 16 residues. The V end lost 4 bases, the J end lost 6 bases, and 22 bases lay between the germline ends. The CDR3 loop is CASSTTAQGPADGYTF. The CDR3, as DNA: TGTGCCAGCAGCACGACTGCACAGGGTCCAGCGGATGGCTACACCTTC.

The J gene is TRBJ2-1, the V gene TRBV14; no clear D gene. V gave up 1 base and J gave up 9 bases, with 16 bases separating them. The CDR3 spans 15 residues. Germline loops: CDR1 SGHDN, CDR2 FVKESK. CDR3 loop: CASSQAAGPRPEQFF. The CDR3 DNA follows: TGTGCCAGCAGCCAAGCGGCCGGTCCGCGGCCTGAGCAGTTCTTC.

The chain links TRBV11-3 to TRBJ2-5; TRBD1 agrees at 12 bases. After removal of 3 bases from V and 5 bases from J, the junction contained 4 bases not matched to a gene. The CDR3 sequence is 15 residues long. Germline CDR1 reads SGHNT; CDR2 reads YENEEA. The DNA of the CDR3 is TGTGCCAGCAGCTTCGGGACAGGGGGCCCGGAGACCCAGTACTTC. This codes for CASSFGTGGPETQYF.

This rearrangement joins TRBV6-1 to TRBJ1-1; D unresolved. Germline V gene data show CDR1 as MNHNS and CDR2 as SASEGT. V lost 4 bases and J lost 4, with 19 bases in between. This CDR3 comprises 16 residues. The CDR3 sequence is CASSGEPPGRSTEAFF. In DNA form, the CDR3 reads TGTGCCAGCAGTGGAGAACCCCCCGGGAGGAGCACTGAAGCTTTCTTT.

This clone was observed once. J is TRBJ2-5 and V is TRBV7-8; D is undetermined. Trimming pared 8 bases from V and 4 bases from J, leaving 5 bases between. This CDR3 comprises 10 residues. The germline V gene encodes CDR1 SGHVS and CDR2 FQNEAQ. CDR3 protein: CASLGETQYF. The CDR3 nucleotides are TGTGCCAGCCTAGGAGAGACCCAGTACTTC. Combining the CDR3 with reference TRBV7-8 and TRBJ2-5 gives the whole variable domain GAGVSQSPRYKVAKRGQDVALRCDPISGHVSLFWYQQALGQGPEFLTYFQNEAQLDKSGLPSDRFFAERPEGSVSTLKIQRTQQEDSAVYLCASLGETQYFGPGTRLLVL.

The genes are TRBV2 and TRBJ2-3; tentative D call: TRBD2 (5 bases). The V gene lost 3 bases and the J gene lost 0 bases, with 13 bases spanning the gap. Germline CDR1 SNHLY, CDR2 FYNNEI. The CDR3 has 16 residues. Written as DNA, the CDR3 is TGTGCCAGCAGTGATAGAGGAGGCAGGAGCACAGATACGCAGTATTTT. This gives the protein CASSDRGGRSTDTQYF. Full variable domain (remainder filled in from reference TRBV2 and TRBJ2-3): EPEVTQTPSHQVTQMGQEVILRCVPISNHLYFYWYRQILGQKVEFLVSFYNNEISEKSEIFDDQFSVERPDGSNFTLKIRSTKLEDSAMYFCASSDRGGRSTDTQYFGPGTRLTVL.

This clone was counted once. The chain employs TRBV15 and TRBJ1-4; no definite D call. Trimming took 5 bases from V and 15 from J, leaving 13 bases between them. This CDR3 is built from 11 residues. In germline, CDR1 is LNHNV, CDR2 YYDKDF (reference sequence). CDR3 DNA sequence: TGTGCCACCAGCGACGGCCCTTCGGTGTTTTTT. As protein: CATSDGPSVFF.

The chain employs TRBV2 and TRBJ2-1; 10 positions match TRBD2. Germline V gene data show CDR1 as SNHLY and CDR2 as FYNNEI. V dropped 5 bases and J dropped 6; count of bases not matched to a gene: 7. The CDR3 covers 15 residues. The chain's CDR3 is CASSLGLATLNEQFF. CDR3 DNA: TGTGCCAGCAGTCTGGGACTAGCGACCCTCAATGAGCAGTTCTTC.

The V and J genes are TRBV21-1 and TRBJ2-5; the table's D call of TRBD2 was not tested on the DNA. TRBV21-1 is reported as a pseudogene. CDR3 length: 15 residues. CDR3 sequence: CASSKGLLGKGAQYF. The DNA for the CDR3 is TGTGCCAGCAGCAAGGGACTACTGGGAAAGGGGGCCCAGTACTTC.

This chain links TRBV6-1 with TRBJ2-7; 9 bases line up with TRBD1. Trimming at V came to 0 bases and at J to 3 bases, leaving 6 bases not matched to a gene. The germline V gene has CDR1 MNHNS and CDR2 SASEGT. This CDR3 is 16 amino acids long. CDR3 loop: CASSEAFWGQGYEQYF. The CDR3 nucleotides are TGTGCCAGCAGTGAAGCATTTTGGGGACAGGGCTACGAGCAGTACTTC.

This rearrangement joins TRBV7-9 to TRBJ2-5; unclear D gene. This CDR3 has 13 residues. CDR1 is SEHNR, CDR2 FQNEAQ, per germline (reference sequence). The V end was cut by 5 bases, the J end by 1 base, with 8 bases between. The CDR3 protein is CASSPELQETQYF. The CDR3 DNA is TGTGCCAGCAGCCCCGAACTCCAAGAGACCCAGTACTTC.

This clone showed up just once. This chain uses TRBV28 with TRBJ2-1; 9 nucleotides line up with TRBD2. CDR1 is MDHEN and CDR2 is SYDVKM in the germline V gene. J was trimmed by 4 bases and V by 2 bases; bases with no gene match: 3. The CDR3 spans 15 residues. CDR3 loop: CASSLGTSRYNEQFF. Written as DNA, the CDR3 is TGTGCCAGCAGTTTAGGGACTAGCAGATACAATGAGCAGTTCTTC.

V is TRBV30 and J is TRBJ1-2, with 11 positions matching TRBD1. Germline V lookup: CDR1 GTSNPN, CDR2 SVGIG (reference sequence). The length of the CDR3 is 13 residues. V shed 8 bases, J shed 4 bases, and the junction held 6 bases outside the gene matches. CDR3 in amino acids: CAGTGGYFYGYTF. The DNA of the CDR3 is TGTGCCGGGACAGGGGGTTATTTCTATGGCTACACCTTC.

V usage is TRBV5-4 and J usage is TRBJ2-5; tentatively, D is TRBD1 (6 bases). The CDR3 runs 13 residues. V lost 4 bases and J 4 bases, leaving 11 bases between the germline ends. Germline values: CDR1 SGHNT, CDR2 YYREEE (reference sequence). The CDR3 DNA is TGTGCCAGCAGCCCGGACAGCCTAGAGACCCAGTACTTC. As protein: CASSPDSLETQYF. The entire variable domain, with the rest obtained from reference TRBV5-4 and TRBJ2-5, is as follows: ETGVTQSPTHLIKTRGQQVTLRCSSQSGHNTVSWYQQALGQGPQFIFQYYREEENGRGNFPPRFSGLQFPNYSSELNVNALELDDSALYLCASSPDSLETQYFGPGTRLLVL.